A selection of T cell receptor beta chains follows, all from one sample in a study of human T cells and chemical hapten exposure. Via MiXCR, TCRdb re-called the RACE reads, giving one row per CDR3 protein. The table includes over 130,000 distinct CDR3 sequences, roughly 12% detected once. The sequenced sample was whole blood, obtained in connection with sensitization to the hapten diphenylcyclopropenone (DPC). Receptors originate from a woman between 45 and 60 years old with alopecia areata. Some clones in this sample may be carry-over from other donors' samples. CDR3s include the opening cysteine and the closing phenylalanine or tryptophan. A D gene is named only where the DNA matches it firmly. Clone sizes are given selectively: once, few, many, or a class where the clone is expanded.

v_call	clone_size	j_call	d_call	cdr3_aa	cdr3_nt
TRBV20-1	NA	TRBJ2-1	TRBD2	CSARTSGFGNEQFF	TGCAGTGCGCGGACTAGCGGGTTTGGAAATGAGCAGTTCTTC
TRBV6-5	many	TRBJ1-4	NA	CASSRDTATNEKLFF	TGTGCCAGCAGTCGGGACACCGCAACTAATGAAAAACTGTTTTTT
TRBV12-3/TRBV12-4	many	TRBJ2-7	TRBD2	CASKHSGSGYEQYF	TGTGCCAGCAAACATAGCGGGAGCGGCTACGAGCAGTACTTC
TRBV3-1	few	TRBJ2-1	TRBD2	CASSQTSGDNEQFF	TGTGCCAGCAGCCAAACTAGCGGAGACAATGAGCAGTTCTTC
TRBV10-3	few	TRBJ2-5	TRBD2	CAISDGTSGRGETQYF	TGTGCCATCAGTGACGGGACTAGCGGGAGAGGCGAGACCCAGTACTTC
TRBV4-2	few	TRBJ2-3	NA	CASSSGGRDRSDTQYF	TGTGCCAGCAGTTCCGGGGGGCGGGATAGGTCAGATACGCAGTATTTT
TRBV11-2	NA	TRBJ1-4	TRBD1	CASSSGGGNEKLFF	TGTGCCAGCAGCTCAGGGGGGGGTAATGAAAAACTGTTTTTT
TRBV7-2	NA	TRBJ2-7	NA	CASSIRTESSYEQYF	TGTGCCAGCAGCATCCGGACCGAGAGCTCCTACGAGCAGTACTTC
TRBV11-2	NA	TRBJ2-3	NA	CASSLIAANGDTQYF	TGTGCCAGCAGCCTAATAGCGGCGAATGGGGATACGCAGTATTTT
TRBV19	NA	TRBJ1-2	TRBD1	CASSRYTTGVYGYTF	TGTGCCAGTAGTCGATATACCACAGGGGTATATGGCTACACCTTC
TRBV9	few	TRBJ2-5	TRBD2	CASSVTSGNGLETQYF	TGTGCCAGCAGCGTAACTAGCGGGAATGGCCTTGAGACCCAGTACTTC
TRBV9	few	TRBJ2-5	NA	CASSVSPVETQYF	TGTGCCAGCAGCGTAAGCCCTGTAGAGACCCAGTACTTC
TRBV6-1	NA	TRBJ2-1	NA	CASSLSVVGEQFF	TGTGCCAGCAGTTTATCGGTTGTCGGTGAGCAGTTCTTC
TRBV5-6	NA	TRBJ2-6	TRBD1	CASSPPGQGAGANVLTF	TGTGCCAGCAGCCCACCGGGACAGGGGGCTGGGGCCAACGTCCTGACTTTC
TRBV11-2	few	TRBJ2-1	TRBD2	CASSFLAGGPNNEQFF	TGTGCCAGCAGCTTTTTAGCGGGAGGGCCCAACAATGAGCAGTTCTTC
TRBV7-8	once	TRBJ1-1	NA	CASSLVLQAHTEAFF	TGTGCCAGCAGCTTAGTTCTGCAGGCCCACACTGAAGCTTTCTTT
TRBV5-1	NA	TRBJ2-5	TRBD1	CASSLEGTGPETQYF	TGCGCCAGCAGCTTGGAGGGGACAGGGCCGGAGACCCAGTACTTC
TRBV6-6	few	TRBJ2-1	TRBD2	CASSLSGSNEQFF	TGTGCCAGCAGCCTTAGCGGGAGCAATGAGCAGTTCTTC